This T cell receptor beta chain derives from a study of radiotherapy plus CTLA-4 blockade in lung cancer. Study as a whole: For approximately 17% of patients, objective responses occurred, and roughly 31% had disease control. Study-wide findings and caveats: Following radiotherapy plus ipilimumab, tumor-derived TCR clones expanded in the blood.

Regarding this clone: Its antigen remains unknown.

Assay: immunoSEQ multiplex PCR; the TCRdb copy retains only in-frame clones and omits some. Among around 100,000 clones listed, approximately 74% were seen once. Sequencing was performed on peripheral blood, taken from a patient treated with radiotherapy plus ipilimumab. The source of this sequence is a human donor with non-small cell lung cancer who had a partial response to radiotherapy plus ipilimumab. Some clones in this sample may be carry-over from other donors' samples.

CDR3 in DNA: TGCGCCAGCAGCTCCTCGGACGGGGATAATTCACCCCTCCACTTT. Protein product: CASSSSDGDNSPLHF. This rearrangement joins TRBV5-1 to TRBJ1-6, with no clear D. V gave up 3 bases and J gave up 5 bases, with 12 bases separating them. The CDR3 is 15 amino acids. CDR1 is SGHRS and CDR2 is YFSETQ in the germline V gene.